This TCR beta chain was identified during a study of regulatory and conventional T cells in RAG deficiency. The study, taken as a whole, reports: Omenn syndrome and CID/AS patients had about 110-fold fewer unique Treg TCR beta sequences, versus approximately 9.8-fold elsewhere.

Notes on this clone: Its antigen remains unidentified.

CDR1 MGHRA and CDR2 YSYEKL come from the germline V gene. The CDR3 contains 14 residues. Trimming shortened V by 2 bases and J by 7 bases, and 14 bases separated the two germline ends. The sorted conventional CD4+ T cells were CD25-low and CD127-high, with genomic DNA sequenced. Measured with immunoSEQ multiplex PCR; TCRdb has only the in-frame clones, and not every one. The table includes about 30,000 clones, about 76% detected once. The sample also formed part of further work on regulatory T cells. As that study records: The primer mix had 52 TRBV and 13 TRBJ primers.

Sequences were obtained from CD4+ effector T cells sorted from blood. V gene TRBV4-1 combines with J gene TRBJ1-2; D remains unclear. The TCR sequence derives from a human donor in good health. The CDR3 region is CASSQSKIAGGYTF. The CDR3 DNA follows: TGCGCCAGCAGCCAATCAAAGATTGCGGGTGGCTACACCTTC.